This T cell receptor (beta chain) was documented in a study of identical twins. Germline V gives CDR1 SQVTM, CDR2 ANQGSEA. Trimming removed 6 bases from V and 4 bases from J; junction bases left unmatched: 2. The CDR3 has 12 residues. MiXCR, run by TCRdb on the 5' RACE reads, gives a single entry per CDR3 protein. The sample records 1.5 million or so distinct CDR3 sequences, 32% being singletons. This clonotype occurred a few times. The receptor was isolated from a newborn girl in good health. The gene calls are TRBV29-1 and TRBJ1-2; 10 nucleotides line up with TRBD1. The sample consisted of cord blood. As DNA, the CDR3 is TGCAGCGTGACAGGGGGCGCCTATGGCTACACCTTC. This translates into CSVTGGAYGYTF.